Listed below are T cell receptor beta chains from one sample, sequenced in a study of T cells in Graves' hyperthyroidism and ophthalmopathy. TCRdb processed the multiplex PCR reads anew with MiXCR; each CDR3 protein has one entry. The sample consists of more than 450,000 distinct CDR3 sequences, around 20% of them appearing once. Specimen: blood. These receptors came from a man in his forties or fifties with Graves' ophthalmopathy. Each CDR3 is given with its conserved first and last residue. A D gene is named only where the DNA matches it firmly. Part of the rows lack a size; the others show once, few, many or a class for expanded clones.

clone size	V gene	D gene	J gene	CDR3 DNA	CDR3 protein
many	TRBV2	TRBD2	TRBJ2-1	TGTGCCAGCAGTGAGAGGAGAGGTAGCGGGGGGAGACAGTTCTTC	CASSERRGSGGRQFF
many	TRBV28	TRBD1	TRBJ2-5	TGTGCCAGCAGTTTATATCCGACAGGGACCCAAGAGACCCAGTACTTC	CASSLYPTGTQETQYF
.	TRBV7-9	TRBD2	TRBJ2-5	TGTGCCAGCAGCTTAGCGCCAGGGACTAGCGGGAGGGCCAGGAAGACCCAGTACTTC	CASSLAPGTSGRARKTQYF
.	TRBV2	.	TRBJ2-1	TGTGCCAGCTCCATCCGGGTGACATACAATGAGCAGTTCTTC	CASSIRVTYNEQFF
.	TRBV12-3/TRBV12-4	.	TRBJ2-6	TGTGCCAGCAGTGTACCGGGACACGTACTCTCTGGGGCCAACGTCCTGACTTTC	CASSVPGHVLSGANVLTF
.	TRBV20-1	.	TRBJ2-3	TGCAGTGCTACCGGGGCCGGTAGCACAGATACGCAGTATTTT	CSATGAGSTDTQYF
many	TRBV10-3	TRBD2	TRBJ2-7	TGTGCCACTGCGGGGGTAGCGGGGGCGTTAACCCACGAGCAGTACTTC	CATAGVAGALTHEQYF
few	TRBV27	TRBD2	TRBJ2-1	TGTGCCAGCAGTTTCACGGAAGACAGACTAGCGGGGGGGGGGGATGAGCAGTTCTTC	CASSFTEDRLAGGGDEQFF
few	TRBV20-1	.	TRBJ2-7	TGCAGTGCCAGGAAACCAGGGCTGTGGGGTGAGCAGTACTTC	CSARKPGLWGEQYF
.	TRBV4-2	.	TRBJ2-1	TGTGCCAGCAGCCAAGCCCTACAGAGAGAGCAGTTCTTC	CASSQALQREQFF
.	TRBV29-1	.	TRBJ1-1	TGCAGCGTTGAAAAACGGATGAACACTGAAGCTTTCTTT	CSVEKRMNTEAFF
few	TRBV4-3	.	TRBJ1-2	TGCGCCAGCAGCCAAGATGGCAGGGACTATGGCTACACCTTC	CASSQDGRDYGYTF
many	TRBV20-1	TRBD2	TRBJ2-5	TGCAGTGCTACCGCGTCTAGCGGGAAAGAGACCCAGTACTTC	CSATASSGKETQYF
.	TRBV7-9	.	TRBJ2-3	TGCGCCAGCAGCCAAGAGACACTAGCCCTCGGAACAGATACGCAGTATTTT	CASSQETLALGTDTQYF
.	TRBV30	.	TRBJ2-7	TGTGCCCGGAAGAGGGGGTGGGGAGGGGACGAGCAGTACTTC	CARKRGWGGDEQYF
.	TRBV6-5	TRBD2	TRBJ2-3	TGTGCCAGCAGTTATACTAGCGGGGGCACAGATACGCAGTATTTT	CASSYTSGGTDTQYF